Shown below are 27 T cell receptor beta chains from a single sample sequenced in a study of shared clonotypes between healthy human individuals. Here immunoSEQ multiplex PCR was the method, and the copy in TCRdb shows in-frame clones only, minus some. In the table there are about 750,000 clones, almost 95% of which are singletons. Naive CD8 cells were CD45RO-negative, positively selected for CCR7, excluding terminally differentiated effector memory CD45RA+ cells. Material for sequencing was naive CD8+ T cells sorted from blood. The receptors shown here come from a young man in good health.

A word on this clone: An end of the junction differs from the germline gene, which may be a read error. The chain links TRBV27 to TRBJ1-1, with unresolved D. Germline V gene sequence: CDR1 MNHEY, CDR2 SMNVEV (reference sequence). This CDR3 spans 11 amino acids. The CDR3 sequence: CASSTNSEAFF. The CDR3 coding sequence is TGTGCCAGCAGTACCAACAGTGAAGCTTTCTTT.

The rearrangement uses TRBV19 and TRBJ1-5; D ambiguous. CDR1 is LNHDA and CDR2 is SQIVND in the germline V gene (reference sequence). This CDR3 has 14 amino acids. V lost 7 bases, J lost 2 bases, and 12 bases lay in between. The CDR3 sequence is CASTQSGGNQPQHF. In nucleotides, the CDR3 is TGTGCCAGTACCCAATCGGGAGGCAATCAGCCCCAGCATTTT.

This rearrangement joins TRBV9 to TRBJ2-1; 7 bases are a match to TRBD2. This CDR3 has 15 amino acids. Germline lookup yields CDR1 SGDLS and CDR2 YYNGEE. Germline trimming cut 2 bases from V and 2 bases from J; bases unmatched to any gene: 4. The CDR3 DNA sequence: TGTGCCAGCAGCGTTAGCGGGCCGCCCTACAATGAGCAGTTCTTC. Translation gives CASSVSGPPYNEQFF.

The V and J genes are TRBV7-8 and TRBJ2-5; D call uncertain. This CDR3 has 11 amino acids. V lost 4 bases, J lost 3 bases, and 3 bases lay in between. Germline loops: CDR1 SGHVS, CDR2 FQNEAQ. The CDR3, as DNA: TGTGCCAGCAGCTGGGAAGAGACCCAGTACTTC. Amino acids: CASSWEETQYF. Together with reference TRBV7-8 and TRBJ2-5, the CDR3 gives the full variable domain: GAGVSQSPRYKVAKRGQDVALRCDPISGHVSLFWYQQALGQGPEFLTYFQNEAQLDKSGLPSDRFFAERPEGSVSTLKIQRTQQEDSAVYLCASSWEETQYFGPGTRLLVL.

The V gene is TRBV15, the J gene TRBJ2-1, with TRBD1 matching over 8 bases. Trimming cost V 4 bases and J 8 bases; bases outside gene matches: 7. The CDR3 length is 14 residues. Per the germline V gene, CDR1 is LNHNV and CDR2 is YYDKDF (reference sequence). Here the CDR3 reads CATSTPDRGHEQFF. The CDR3, as DNA: TGTGCCACCAGCACCCCAGACAGGGGCCATGAGCAGTTCTTC.

The V call is TRBV2, the J call TRBJ2-4, with unresolved D. Between the trimmed V and J ends, which lost 8 bases and 1 base, there was a span of 21 bases. CDR1 is SNHLY, CDR2 FYNNEI, per germline. This CDR3 has 17 amino acids. For the CDR3, the DNA is TGTGCCAGCGTGGTCCCCCTTGCTACGAACGCCAAAAACATTCAGTACTTC. Translation: CASVVPLATNAKNIQYF.

The gene calls are TRBV11-2 and TRBJ2-7, with D perhaps matching TRBD2 (5 bases). This CDR3 has 15 residues. Germline CDR1 SGHAT, CDR2 FQNNGV. The V end was cut by 1 base, the J end by 0 bases, with 10 bases between. The CDR3 spells CASSLGAESSYEQYF. CDR3 nucleotide sequence: TGTGCCAGCAGCTTAGGAGCGGAGAGCTCCTACGAGCAGTACTTC.

The chain has TRBV7-6 and TRBJ2-1; 9 bases map to TRBD2. Trimming cost V 1 base and J 10 bases; bases outside gene matches: 8. Germline CDR1 SGHVS, CDR2 FNYEAQ. There are 15 residues in the CDR3. The CDR3 sequence is CASSLGGGRAGEQFF. The CDR3 nucleotides read TGTGCCAGCAGCTTAGGAGGCGGGAGGGCCGGGGAGCAGTTCTTC.

Concerning this clone: Sequence at one end of the junction differs from germline and may be a read error. The chain recombines TRBV29-1 with TRBJ1-2, with TRBD1 matching over 11 bases. CDR1 and CDR2 from the germline V gene are SQVTM and ANQGSEA. This CDR3 has 13 residues. Written as DNA, the CDR3 is TGCAGCGTCGAAGGACAGGGGGCGCGGGGCTACACCTTC. Translated: CSVEGQGARGYTF. The complete variable domain, with remaining parts taken from reference TRBV29-1 and TRBJ1-2, reads SAVISQKPSRDICQRGTSLTIQCQVDSQVTMMFWYRQQPGQSLTLIATANQGSEATYESGFVIDKFPISRPNLTFSTLTVSNMSPEDSSIYLCSVEGQGARGYTFGSGTRLTVV.

The chain uses TRBV27 and TRBJ2-7; no definite D call. V dropped 5 bases and J dropped 5 bases, with 19 bases sitting between them. This CDR3 region has 15 residues. Germline lookup yields CDR1 MNHEY and CDR2 SMNVEV (reference sequence). The CDR3 sequence: CASSPRRANLNEQYF. In DNA, the CDR3 is TGTGCCAGCAGTCCGCGGCGAGCGAATCTCAACGAGCAGTACTTC.

About this clone: A far bigger clonotype differs at one base, so this is likely a read error. The gene calls are TRBV7-3 and TRBJ2-5, with D uncertain. Looked up from germline, CDR1 is SGHTA and CDR2 is FQGTGA. V lost 5 bases, J lost 5 bases, and 15 bases lay in between. The length of the CDR3 is 14 residues. The CDR3 loop reads CASSILTSTETQYF. CDR3 coding DNA: TGTGCCAGCAGCATACTGACAAGCACGGAGACCCAGTACTTC.

The chain carries TRBV9 and TRBJ2-7, with TRBD2 as a possible D gene (6 bases). Between the trimmed V and J ends, which lost 0 bases and 4 bases, there was a span of 14 bases. Germline CDR1 is SGDLS and CDR2 is YYNGEE. The CDR3 covers 15 residues. The CDR3 DNA follows: TGTGCCAGCAGCGTAGAGGAGGGAATGATTTACGAGCAGTACTTC. It yields the protein CASSVEEGMIYEQYF.

CDR3 loop: CSVEDDVVGAYEQYF. The CDR3 region has the DNA TGCAGCGTTGAAGATGATGTAGTAGGGGCCTACGAGCAGTACTTC. This chain connects TRBV29-1 to TRBJ2-7; weak D call: TRBD1 (5 bases). The V end lost 0 bases, the J end lost 2 bases, and 14 bases lay between the germline ends. The CDR3 runs 15 residues. CDR1 and CDR2 from the germline V gene are SQVTM and ANQGSEA.

The genes are TRBV14 and TRBJ1-2, with D maybe TRBD1 (6 bases). The V end was cut by 3 bases, the J end by 0 bases, with 20 bases between. The CDR3 is 18 amino acids. CDR1 is SGHDN, CDR2 FVKESK, per germline. As DNA, the CDR3 is TGTGCCAGCAGCCACTTCGTGGGGGCAGGAGACTCTAACTATGGCTACACCTTC. Its translation: CASSHFVGAGDSNYGYTF.

The genes are TRBV7-9 and TRBJ2-2; D might be TRBD1 (5 bases). Per germline, CDR1 SEHNR and CDR2 FQNEAQ (reference sequence). The CDR3 runs to 18 residues. V was pared by 1 base and J by 1 base, with 16 bases between. The chain's CDR3 is CASSLEALGAVNTGELFF. The CDR3 nucleotides are TGTGCCAGCAGCTTAGAGGCCCTAGGGGCGGTGAACACCGGGGAGCTGTTTTTT.

The gene calls are TRBV6-4 and TRBJ1-1; tentative D call: TRBD1 (5 bases). V was clipped by 5 bases and J by 0 bases, with 13 bases between them. There are 15 residues in the CDR3. Germline assignment: CDR1 MRHNA and CDR2 SNTAGT. The CDR3 DNA reads TGTGCCAGCAGTCCATACGGGGGAGTGAACACTGAAGCTTTCTTT. Its protein is CASSPYGGVNTEAFF.

The rearrangement joins TRBV6-1 to TRBJ1-2; TRBD1 might be the D (5 bases). Germline V gene lookup returns CDR1 MNHNS and CDR2 SASEGT. Trimming removed 3 bases from V and 6 bases from J, with 11 bases in between. The CDR3 is 13 residues long. Here the CDR3 reads CASSEILGDGYTF. CDR3 nucleotides: TGTGCCAGCAGTGAGATTCTAGGGGATGGCTACACCTTC.

With regard to this clone: The sample holds other DNA sequences that translate to the same CDR3. The rearrangement uses TRBV5-1 and TRBJ2-5; D is uncertain. The V gene lost 0 bases and the J gene lost 5 bases, with 11 bases spanning the gap. This CDR3 comprises 14 residues. Germline loops: CDR1 SGHRS, CDR2 YFSETQ. The CDR3 here is CASSLAVGLETQYF. CDR3 DNA: TGCGCCAGCAGCTTGGCGGTAGGGTTGGAGACCCAGTACTTC.

This rearrangement joins TRBV11-2 to TRBJ2-7; TRBD1 matches 7 bases. CDR3 length: 14 amino acids. Germline CDR1 reads SGHAT; CDR2 reads FQNNGV. V shed 1 base, J shed 3 bases, and the junction held 3 bases outside the gene matches. CDR3 loop: CASSLGDSLYEQYF. DNA of the CDR3: TGTGCCAGCAGCTTAGGGGACAGCCTCTACGAGCAGTACTTC. The full variable domain, rest sourced from reference TRBV11-2 and TRBJ2-7, is EAGVAQSPRYKIIEKRQSVAFWCNPISGHATLYWYQQILGQGPKLLIQFQNNGVVDDSQLPKDRFSAERLKGVDSTLKIQPAKLEDSAVYLCASSLGDSLYEQYFGPGTRLTVT.

The chain has TRBV7-3 and TRBJ2-1; perhaps TRBD2 as D (6 bases). Trimming stripped 5 bases from V and 5 bases from J, with 19 bases between. This CDR3 region has 16 residues. CDR1 is SGHTA, CDR2 FQGTGA, per germline. The CDR3 DNA sequence: TGTGCCAGCAGCCTCACCATGGGGGGAGGTCACAATGAGCAGTTCTTC. It yields the protein CASSLTMGGGHNEQFF.

V gene TRBV10-1 combines with J gene TRBJ2-3, with TRBD2 matching 10 bases. The V gene's germline CDR1 is WNHNN and CDR2 SYGVQD (reference sequence). CDR3 size: 15 residues. With V trimmed by 7 bases and J by 1 base, 5 bases remained unmatched. CDR3 residues: CASTPLAGCTDTQYF. The CDR3 DNA is TGCGCCAGCACCCCACTAGCGGGGTGCACAGATACGCAGTATTTT.

The chain recombines TRBV7-2 with TRBJ2-1; TRBD2 might be the D (5 bases). V gave up 0 bases and J gave up 5 bases, with 14 bases separating them. Per the germline V gene, CDR1 is SGHTA and CDR2 is FQGNSA. There are 16 residues in the CDR3. CDR3 DNA sequence: TGTGCCAGCAGCTTAGCCGCCCCGGGGTGGAACAATGAGCAGTTCTTC. Amino acids: CASSLAAPGWNNEQFF. Complete variable domain (other parts from reference TRBV7-2 and TRBJ2-1): GAGVSQSPSNKVTEKGKDVELRCDPISGHTALYWYRQSLGQGLEFLIYFQGNSAPDKSGLPSDRFSAERTGGSVSTLTIQRTQQEDSAVYLCASSLAAPGWNNEQFFGPGTRLTVL.

This sequence joins TRBV27 and TRBJ2-7, with 7 bases matching TRBD2. The CDR3 runs to 15 residues. The V gene end was trimmed by 6 bases and the J gene end by 4 bases; junction bases not matched to a gene: 12. Germline CDR1 reads MNHEY; CDR2 reads SMNVEV (reference sequence). As DNA, the CDR3 is TGTGCCAGCAGAGGAACGGCGGGAGTGATTTACGAGCAGTACTTC. Translating it yields CASRGTAGVIYEQYF.

This clone occurred once. The CDR3, as DNA: TGCAGCGTCACCCCCGGGACTAGCGGGGGGTACTCCTACGAGCAGTACTTC. Amino acids: CSVTPGTSGGYSYEQYF. This chain joins TRBV29-1 and TRBJ2-7; TRBD2 matches 15 bases. The trim removed 6 bases at V and 0 bases at J, leaving 9 bases unmatched. Per germline, CDR1 SQVTM and CDR2 ANQGSEA. The length of the CDR3 is 17 residues.

The rearrangement links TRBV6-6 to TRBJ2-7, with 9 bases aligning to TRBD1. CDR1 MNHNY and CDR2 SVGAGI come from the germline V gene (reference sequence). With V trimmed by 6 bases and J by 2 bases, 11 bases remained unmatched. The CDR3 length is 16 residues. The CDR3 spells CASRNLPGQGTYEQYF. The CDR3 DNA reads as TGTGCCAGCAGAAATCTTCCGGGACAGGGAACCTACGAGCAGTACTTC.

V gene TRBV2 combines with J gene TRBJ2-7; D is unclear. The CDR3 is made up of 13 amino acids. The germline V gene encodes CDR1 SNHLY and CDR2 FYNNEI. The ends were cut back, 4 bases at V and 5 bases at J, with 12 bases in the middle. CDR3 in DNA: TGTGCCAGCAGTGCGGCCAACATCCACGAGCAGTACTTC. Its translation is CASSAANIHEQYF.

The rearrangement joins TRBV7-2 to TRBJ2-7, with a tentative D call TRBD2 (6 bases). V was trimmed by 3 bases and J by 3 bases, leaving 12 bases between them. Germline V gene data show CDR1 as SGHTA and CDR2 as FQGNSA. CDR3 length equals 14 residues. The chain's CDR3 is CASSFRLVFYEQYF. CDR3 coding DNA: TGTGCCAGCAGCTTTCGACTAGTTTTCTACGAGCAGTACTTC. The full variable domain, with the rest looked up from reference TRBV7-2 and TRBJ2-7, is GAGVSQSPSNKVTEKGKDVELRCDPISGHTALYWYRQSLGQGLEFLIYFQGNSAPDKSGLPSDRFSAERTGGSVSTLTIQRTQQEDSAVYLCASSFRLVFYEQYFGPGTRLTVT.